This TCR beta chain was recorded in a study of blood T cell repertoires in COVID-19. Whole-study context: Recovery meant two consecutive negative NP/OP PCR tests, professional clearance, or resolved symptoms.

As originally analysed: How many nucleated cells were present was estimated from reference gene primer amplification. Assay: immunoSEQ multiplex PCR; the TCRdb copy retains only in-frame clones and omits some. Clone size and V and J calls were adopted from that table, with D and trimming inferred from the DNA. The sample lists about 270,000 clones, approximately 90% seen once, with approximately 2% in the top ten. Germline CDR1 reads SQVTM; CDR2 reads ANQGSEA. J lost 5 bases, V lost 1 base, and 7 bases had no gene match. The CDR3 is 14 amino acids. This clonotype was sampled from a woman aged 55-70 years in a cohort exposed to, infected with or recovered from COVID-19 (not recorded which). The specimen sequenced was PBMCs or T cells enriched from blood (not recorded which). J is TRBJ2-7 and V is TRBV29-1; TRBD1 matches 8 bases. The CDR3 sequence is CSVEGTGGFHEQYF. The CDR3, as DNA: TGCAGCGTTGAAGGAACAGGGGGGTTCCACGAGCAGTACTTC.